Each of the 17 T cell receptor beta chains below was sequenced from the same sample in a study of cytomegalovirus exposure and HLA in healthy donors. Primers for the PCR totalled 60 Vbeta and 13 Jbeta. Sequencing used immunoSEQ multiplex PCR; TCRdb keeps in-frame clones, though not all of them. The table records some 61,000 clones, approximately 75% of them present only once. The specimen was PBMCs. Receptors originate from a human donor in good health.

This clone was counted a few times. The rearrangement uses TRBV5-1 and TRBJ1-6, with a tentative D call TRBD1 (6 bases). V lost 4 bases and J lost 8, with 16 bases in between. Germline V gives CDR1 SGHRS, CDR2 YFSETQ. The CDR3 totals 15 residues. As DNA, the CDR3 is TGCGCCAGCAGCCCAGGGGCCTACCGCGATTCACCCCTCCACTTT. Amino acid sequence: CASSPGAYRDSPLHF.

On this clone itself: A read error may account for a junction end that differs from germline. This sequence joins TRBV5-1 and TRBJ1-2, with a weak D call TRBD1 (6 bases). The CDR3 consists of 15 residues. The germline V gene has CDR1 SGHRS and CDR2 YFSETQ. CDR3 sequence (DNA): TGCGCCAGCAGGAGGCCCGGGACAACTAACTATGGCTACCCCTTC. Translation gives CASRRPGTTNYGYPF. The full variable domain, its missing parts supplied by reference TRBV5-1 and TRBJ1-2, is KAGVTQTPRYLIKTRGQQVTLSCSPISGHRSVSWYQQTPGQGLQFLFEYFSETQRNKGNFPGRFSGRQFSNSRSEMNVSTLELGDSALYLCASRRPGTTNYGYPFGSGTRLTVV.

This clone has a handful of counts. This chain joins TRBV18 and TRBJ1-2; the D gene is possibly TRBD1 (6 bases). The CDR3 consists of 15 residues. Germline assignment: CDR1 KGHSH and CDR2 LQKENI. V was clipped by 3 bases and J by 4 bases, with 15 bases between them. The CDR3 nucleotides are TGTGCCAGCTCACCGGGGCAGGGGAGAGTCTATGGCTACACCTTC. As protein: CASSPGQGRVYGYTF.

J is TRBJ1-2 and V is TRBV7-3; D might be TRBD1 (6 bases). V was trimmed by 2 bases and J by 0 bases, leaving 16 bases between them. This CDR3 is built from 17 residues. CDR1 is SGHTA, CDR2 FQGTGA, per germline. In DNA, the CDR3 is TGTGCCAGCAGCTTAGGGCTAACAGGGCCTCCTAACTATGGCTACACCTTC. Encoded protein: CASSLGLTGPPNYGYTF.

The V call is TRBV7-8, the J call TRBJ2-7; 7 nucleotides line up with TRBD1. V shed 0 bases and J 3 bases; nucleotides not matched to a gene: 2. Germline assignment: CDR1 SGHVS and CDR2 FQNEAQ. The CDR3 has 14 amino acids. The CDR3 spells CASSLAGQSYEQYF. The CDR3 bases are TGTGCCAGCAGCTTAGCGGGACAGAGCTACGAGCAGTACTTC.

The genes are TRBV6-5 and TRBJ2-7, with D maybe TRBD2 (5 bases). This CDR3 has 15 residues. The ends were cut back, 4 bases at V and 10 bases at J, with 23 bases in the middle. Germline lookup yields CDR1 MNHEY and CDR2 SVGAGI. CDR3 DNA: TGTGCCAGCAGTTTAAAGGGAAGGCCGACTACGGGACAGTACTTC. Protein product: CASSLKGRPTTGQYF.

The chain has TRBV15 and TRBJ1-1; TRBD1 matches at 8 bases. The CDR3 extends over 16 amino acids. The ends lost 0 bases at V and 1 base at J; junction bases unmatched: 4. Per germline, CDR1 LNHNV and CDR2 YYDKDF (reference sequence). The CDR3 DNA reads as TGTGCCACCAGCAGAGAACGGACAGGGCCGAACACTGAAGCTTTCTTT. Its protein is CATSRERTGPNTEAFF.

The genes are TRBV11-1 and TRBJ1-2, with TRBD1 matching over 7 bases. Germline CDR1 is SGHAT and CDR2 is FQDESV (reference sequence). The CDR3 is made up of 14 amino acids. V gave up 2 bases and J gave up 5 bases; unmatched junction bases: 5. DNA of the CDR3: TGTGCCAGCAGCTTATCGGACAGGCTTTATGGCTACACCTTC. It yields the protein CASSLSDRLYGYTF. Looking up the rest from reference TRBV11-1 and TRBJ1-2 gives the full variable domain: EAEVAQSPRYKITEKSQAVAFWCDPISGHATLYWYRQILGQGPELLVQFQDESVVDDSQLPKDRFSAERLKGVDSTLKIQPAELGDSAMYLCASSLSDRLYGYTFGSGTRLTVV.

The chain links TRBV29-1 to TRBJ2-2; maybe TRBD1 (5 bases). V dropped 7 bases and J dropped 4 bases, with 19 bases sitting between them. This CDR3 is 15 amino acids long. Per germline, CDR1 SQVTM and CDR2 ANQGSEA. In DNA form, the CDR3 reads TGCAGCGCTTTGGGCCCGGCCCAGGGCACCGGGGAGCTGTTTTTT. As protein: CSALGPAQGTGELFF.

DNA for the CDR3: TGTGCCAGCAGTGATCGGCAGGGGTACTCACCCCTCCACTTT. This gives the protein CASSDRQGYSPLHF. The V call is TRBV2, the J call TRBJ1-6; D is possibly TRBD1 (6 bases). V dropped 3 bases and J dropped 10 bases, with 13 bases sitting between them. This CDR3 spans 14 amino acids. The germline CDR1 and CDR2 sequences are SNHLY and FYNNEI.

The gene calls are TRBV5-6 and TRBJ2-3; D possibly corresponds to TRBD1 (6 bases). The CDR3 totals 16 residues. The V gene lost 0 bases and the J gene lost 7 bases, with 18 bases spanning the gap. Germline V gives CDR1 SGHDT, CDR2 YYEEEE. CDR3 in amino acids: CASSLATGQTSYTQYF. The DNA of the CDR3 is TGTGCCAGCAGCTTGGCCACCGGACAGACATCGTATACGCAGTATTTT.

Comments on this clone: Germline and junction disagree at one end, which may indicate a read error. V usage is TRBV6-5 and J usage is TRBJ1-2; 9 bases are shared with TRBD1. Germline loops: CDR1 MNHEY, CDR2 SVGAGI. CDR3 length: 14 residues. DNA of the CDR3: TGTGCCAGCAGTTACCGGGGACAGGGCTATTCGGCCATCTTC. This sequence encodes CASSYRGQGYSAIF.

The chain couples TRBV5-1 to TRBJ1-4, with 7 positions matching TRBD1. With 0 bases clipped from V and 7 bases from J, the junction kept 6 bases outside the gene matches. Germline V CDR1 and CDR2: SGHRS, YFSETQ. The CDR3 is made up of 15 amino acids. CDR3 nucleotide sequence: TGCGCCAGCAGCTTGGGGGGACAGCCTAGTGAAAAACTGTTTTTT. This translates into CASSLGGQPSEKLFF.

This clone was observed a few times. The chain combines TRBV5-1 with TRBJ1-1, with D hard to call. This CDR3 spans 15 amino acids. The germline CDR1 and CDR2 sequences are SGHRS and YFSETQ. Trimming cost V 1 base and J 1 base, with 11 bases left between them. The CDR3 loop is CASSLYSRQNTEAFF. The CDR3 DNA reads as TGCGCCAGCAGCTTGTACAGCCGACAGAACACTGAAGCTTTCTTT.

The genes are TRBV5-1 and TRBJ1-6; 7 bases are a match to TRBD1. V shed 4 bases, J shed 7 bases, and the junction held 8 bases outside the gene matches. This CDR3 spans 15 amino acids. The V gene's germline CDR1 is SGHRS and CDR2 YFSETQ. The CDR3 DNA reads TGCGCCAGCAGCCCTCACCGGGACAGCAATTCACCCCTCCACTTT. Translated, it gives CASSPHRDSNSPLHF. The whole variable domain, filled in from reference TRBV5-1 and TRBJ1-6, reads KAGVTQTPRYLIKTRGQQVTLSCSPISGHRSVSWYQQTPGQGLQFLFEYFSETQRNKGNFPGRFSGRQFSNSRSEMNVSTLELGDSALYLCASSPHRDSNSPLHFGNGTRLTVT.

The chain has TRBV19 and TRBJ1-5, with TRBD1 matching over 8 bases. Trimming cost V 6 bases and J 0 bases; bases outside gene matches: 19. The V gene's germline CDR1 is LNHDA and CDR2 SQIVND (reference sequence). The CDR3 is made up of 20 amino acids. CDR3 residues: CASRDYRGQGKSYSNQPQHF. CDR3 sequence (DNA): TGTGCCAGTAGGGATTACCGAGGACAGGGAAAAAGTTATAGCAATCAGCCCCAGCATTTT.

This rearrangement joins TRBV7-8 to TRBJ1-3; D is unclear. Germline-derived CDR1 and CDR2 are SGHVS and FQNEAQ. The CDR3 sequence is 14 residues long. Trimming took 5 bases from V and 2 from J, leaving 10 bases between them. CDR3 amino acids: CASSARLTGNTIYF. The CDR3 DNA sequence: TGTGCCAGCAGCGCCAGGCTCACTGGAAACACCATATATTTT.